The sequence of this T cell receptor beta chain was determined in a study of blood T cell repertoires in COVID-19. The wider study: Donors in the United States, Italy and Spain gave samples during acute or convalescent COVID-19.

Method: immunoSEQ multiplex PCR; TCRdb's copy keeps in-frame clones and lacks some. The data hold approximately 200,000 clones, with 88% observed a single time. CDR1 is MDHEN and CDR2 is SYDVKM in the germline V gene. With 4 bases removed from V and 3 bases from J, the gap between germline ends came to 9 bases. This CDR3 is 13 amino acids long. The material sequenced was peripheral blood. The TCR sequence derives from a woman aged 25 to 39 with acute or convalescent COVID-19. The rearrangement joins TRBV28 to TRBJ1-2; TRBD1 might be the D (5 bases). In DNA form, the CDR3 reads TGTGCCAGCAGTTCCTCGACAGACTATGGCTACACCTTC. As protein: CASSSSTDYGYTF.